The present entry profiles one TCR beta chain with its context. The data derive from a study of T-cell reconstitution after alpha-beta-depleted transplantation in children. Library preparation (for TCRbeta) was performed with unique molecular identifiers. TCRdb reprocessed the PCR reads with MiXCR, giving one entry per CDR3 protein. Of some 550,000 distinct CDR3 sequences listed, more than 20% are singletons. The CDR3 contains 14 residues. V lost 3 bases, J lost 2 bases, and 10 bases lay in between. The germline gives CDR1 SGHTA, CDR2 FQGNSA. This sequence originates from a boy less than two years old who had a stem cell transplant for acute myeloid leukemia, so the T cells may come from the graft donor. Sequences were derived from PBMCs, mostly from graft donor cells, sampled 360 days after TCRalphabeta/CD19-depleted stem cell transplant. The rearrangement links TRBV7-2 to TRBJ1-2, with D possibly matching TRBD1 (5 bases). CDR3 nucleotides: TGTGCCAGCAGCTTTTGGTGGGGGAACTATGGCTACACCTTC. Its protein is CASSFWWGNYGYTF.